The source of this TCR beta chain is a study of blood T cell repertoires in COVID-19. Study-wide context: There were acute and convalescent COVID-19 samples, and they came from the United States, Italy and Spain. PBMCs, B-cell-depleted T cells, or T cells provided the cDNA or gDNA that made up the material.

In the original workflow: Amplifying reference gene primers gave estimates of nucleated cell counts. Clones were sequenced by immunoSEQ multiplex PCR, and TCRdb holds only the in-frame ones, with some missing. That table is the source of V, J and clone size, and D and trimming were worked out from the DNA. The data contain roughly 250,000 clones, approximately 90% of them singletons. This clone was recorded many times. The clonotype originates from a woman between 35 and 50 years old with acute or convalescent COVID-19. The sample was peripheral blood.

CDR3 loop: CASSLGQHSATGELFF. CDR3 DNA sequence: TGCGCCAGCAGCTTGGGACAGCACTCGGCGACCGGGGAGCTGTTTTTT. This sequence joins TRBV5-1 and TRBJ2-2; weak D call: TRBD1 (5 bases). There are 16 residues in the CDR3. The ends were cut back, 0 bases at V and 5 bases at J, with 14 bases in the middle. CDR1 and CDR2 (germline): SGHRS, YFSETQ.